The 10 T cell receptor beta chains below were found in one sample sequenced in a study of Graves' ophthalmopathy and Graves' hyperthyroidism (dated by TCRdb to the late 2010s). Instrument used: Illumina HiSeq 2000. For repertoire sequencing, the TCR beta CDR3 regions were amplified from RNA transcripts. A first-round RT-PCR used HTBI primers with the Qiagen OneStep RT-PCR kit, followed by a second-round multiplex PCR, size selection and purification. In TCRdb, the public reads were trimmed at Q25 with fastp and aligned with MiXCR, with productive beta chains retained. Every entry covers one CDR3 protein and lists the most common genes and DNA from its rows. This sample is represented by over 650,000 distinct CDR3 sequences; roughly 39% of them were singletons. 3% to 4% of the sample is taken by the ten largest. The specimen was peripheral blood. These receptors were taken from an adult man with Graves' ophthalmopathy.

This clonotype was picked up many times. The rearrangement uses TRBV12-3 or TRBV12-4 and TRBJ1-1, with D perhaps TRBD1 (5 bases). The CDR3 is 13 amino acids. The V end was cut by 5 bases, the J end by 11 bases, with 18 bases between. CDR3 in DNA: TGTGCCAGCAGTGCCTCGGTCAGGGAGGGGGCTTTCTTT. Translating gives CASSASVREGAFF.

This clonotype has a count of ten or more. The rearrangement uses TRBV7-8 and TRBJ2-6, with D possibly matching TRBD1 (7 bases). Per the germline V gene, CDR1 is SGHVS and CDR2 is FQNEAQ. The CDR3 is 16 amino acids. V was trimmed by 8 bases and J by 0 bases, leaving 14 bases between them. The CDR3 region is CASRGTAYSGANVLTF. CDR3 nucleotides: TGTGCCAGCCGCGGGACAGCATACTCTGGGGCCAACGTCCTGACTTTC.

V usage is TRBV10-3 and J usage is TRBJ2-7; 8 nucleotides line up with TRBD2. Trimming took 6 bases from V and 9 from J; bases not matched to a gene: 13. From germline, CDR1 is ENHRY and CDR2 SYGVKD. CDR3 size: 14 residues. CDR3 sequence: CAISPGLVDTGQYF. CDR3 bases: TGTGCCATCAGCCCGGGACTAGTCGACACCGGGCAGTACTTC.

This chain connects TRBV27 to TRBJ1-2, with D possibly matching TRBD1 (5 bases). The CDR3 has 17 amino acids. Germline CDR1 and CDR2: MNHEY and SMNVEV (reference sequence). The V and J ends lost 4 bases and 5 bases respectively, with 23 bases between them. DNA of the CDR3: TGTGCCAGCAGTTATCCCCCCTCGACAGTCTTAATATATGGCTACACCTTC. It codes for CASSYPPSTVLIYGYTF.

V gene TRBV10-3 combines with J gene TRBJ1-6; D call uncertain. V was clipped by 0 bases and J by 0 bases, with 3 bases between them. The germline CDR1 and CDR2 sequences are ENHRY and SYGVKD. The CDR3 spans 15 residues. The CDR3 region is CAISESGSYNSPLHF. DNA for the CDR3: TGTGCCATCAGTGAGTCGGGCTCCTATAATTCACCCCTCCACTTT.

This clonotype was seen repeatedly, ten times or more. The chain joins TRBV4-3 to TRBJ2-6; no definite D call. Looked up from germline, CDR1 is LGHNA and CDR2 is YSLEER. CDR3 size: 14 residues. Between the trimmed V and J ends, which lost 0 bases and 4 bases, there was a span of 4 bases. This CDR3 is CASSQDPGANVLTF. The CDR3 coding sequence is TGCGCCAGCAGCCAAGATCCGGGGGCCAACGTCCTGACTTTC.

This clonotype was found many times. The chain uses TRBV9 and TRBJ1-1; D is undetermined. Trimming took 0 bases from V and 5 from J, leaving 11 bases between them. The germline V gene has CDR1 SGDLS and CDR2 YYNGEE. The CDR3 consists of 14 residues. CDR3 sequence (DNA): TGTGCCAGCAGCGTAGCTTGGGGTGCGACTGAAGCTTTCTTT. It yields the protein CASSVAWGATEAFF.

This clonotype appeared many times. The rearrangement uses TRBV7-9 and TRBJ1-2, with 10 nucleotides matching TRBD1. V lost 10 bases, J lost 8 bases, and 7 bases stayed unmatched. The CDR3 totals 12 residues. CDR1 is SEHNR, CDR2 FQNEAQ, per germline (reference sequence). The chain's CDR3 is CAIGTGEGGYTF. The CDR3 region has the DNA TGTGCCATCGGGACAGGGGAGGGAGGCTACACCTTC.

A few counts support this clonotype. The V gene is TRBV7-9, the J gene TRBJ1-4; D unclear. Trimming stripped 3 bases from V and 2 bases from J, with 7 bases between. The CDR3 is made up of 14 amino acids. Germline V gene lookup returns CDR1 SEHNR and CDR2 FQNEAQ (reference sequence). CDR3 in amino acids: CASSLSSTNEKLFF. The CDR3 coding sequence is TGTGCCAGCAGCTTGTCATCTACTAATGAAAAACTGTTTTTT.

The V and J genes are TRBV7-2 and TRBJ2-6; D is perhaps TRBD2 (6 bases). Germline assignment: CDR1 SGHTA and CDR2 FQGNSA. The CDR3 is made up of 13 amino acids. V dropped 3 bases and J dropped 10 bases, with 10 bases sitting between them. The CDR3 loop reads CASSLPGTNVLTF. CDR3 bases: TGTGCCAGCAGCTTGCCCGGGACTAACGTCCTGACTTTC.